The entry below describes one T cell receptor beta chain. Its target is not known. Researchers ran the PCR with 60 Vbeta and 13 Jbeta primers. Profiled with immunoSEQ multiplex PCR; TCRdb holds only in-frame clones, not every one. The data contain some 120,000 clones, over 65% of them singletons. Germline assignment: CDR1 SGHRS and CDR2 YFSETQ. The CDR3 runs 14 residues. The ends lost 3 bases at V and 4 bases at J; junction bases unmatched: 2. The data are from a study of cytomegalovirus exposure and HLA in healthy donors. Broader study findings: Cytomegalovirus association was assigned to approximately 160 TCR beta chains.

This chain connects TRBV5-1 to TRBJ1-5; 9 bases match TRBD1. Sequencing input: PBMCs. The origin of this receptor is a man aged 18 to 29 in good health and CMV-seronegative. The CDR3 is CASSWTGENQPQHF. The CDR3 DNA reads TGCGCCAGCAGCTGGACAGGGGAGAATCAGCCCCAGCATTTT.